The next 5 T cell receptor beta chains were all read from a single sample in a study of cytotoxic CD8 clonotypes in ibrutinib-treated CLL. Sequencing used immunoSEQ multiplex PCR; TCRdb keeps in-frame clones, though not all of them. In the table there are 150,000 to 200,000 clones, 81% of which are singletons. The sequencing here drew on PBMCs, taken after 12 months of ibrutinib treatment. Receptor source: a human donor with chronic lymphocytic leukemia.

A single count supports this clone. The chain couples TRBV5-8 to TRBJ1-6, with D unresolved. Trimming shortened V by 5 bases and J by 7 bases, and 7 bases separated the two germline ends. The germline V gene encodes CDR1 SGHTS and CDR2 YDEGEE. CDR3 size: 12 residues. The CDR3 reads CASRVRNSPLHF. CDR3 bases: TGTGCCAGCAGGGTTCGGAATTCACCCCTCCACTTT.

V is TRBV13 and J is TRBJ2-7; 11 bases are a match to TRBD1. Trimming cost V 3 bases and J 7 bases; bases outside gene matches: 11. The CDR3 has 16 amino acids. The germline V gene has CDR1 PRHDT and CDR2 FYEKMQ (reference sequence). The CDR3 region is CASSFAPGQGVKEQYF. The CDR3 coding sequence is TGTGCCAGCAGCTTCGCCCCGGGACAGGGGGTGAAAGAGCAGTACTTC. Full variable domain (outside the CDR3, taken from reference TRBV13 and TRBJ2-7): AAGVIQSPRHLIKEKRETATLKCYPIPRHDTVYWYQQGPGQDPQFLISFYEKMQSDKGSIPDRFSAQQFSDYHSELNMSSLELGDSALYFCASSFAPGQGVKEQYFGPGTRLTVT.

The chain recombines TRBV28 with TRBJ1-1; tentatively, D is TRBD1 (5 bases). Germline assignment: CDR1 MDHEN and CDR2 SYDVKM. The ends were cut back, 2 bases at V and 4 bases at J, with 17 bases in the middle. The CDR3 length is 16 residues. The CDR3 nucleotides read TGTGCCAGCAGTTTAAGCCCTCAGGGAAAGGCCACTGAAGCTTTCTTT. Its protein is CASSLSPQGKATEAFF. Complete variable domain (other parts from reference TRBV28 and TRBJ1-1): DVKVTQSSRYLVKRTGEKVFLECVQDMDHENMFWYRQDPGLGLRLIYFSYDVKMKEKGDIPEGYSVSREKKERFSLILESASTNQTSMYLCASSLSPQGKATEAFFGQGTRLTVV.

This clone was found many times. The chain has TRBV7-2 and TRBJ1-5; D uncertain. The CDR3 sequence is 13 residues long. Looked up from germline, CDR1 is SGHTA and CDR2 is FQGNSA. V lost 6 bases and J 3 bases, leaving 9 bases between the germline ends. The CDR3 region has the DNA TGTGCCAGCAGAAGGGAGCCCAATCAGCCCCAGCATTTT. Protein: CASRREPNQPQHF.

This clone appeared a single time. The chain carries TRBV4-2 and TRBJ2-7; 9 nucleotides line up with TRBD1. Germline CDR1 LGHNA, CDR2 YNFKEQ. The junction had 5 bases not matched to a gene; V was cut back by 3 bases and J by 5 bases. The CDR3 is 14 amino acids. This CDR3 reads CASSQGQGVDEQYF. In DNA form, the CDR3 reads TGTGCCAGCAGCCAGGGACAGGGCGTGGACGAGCAGTACTTC.